Below are 25 T cell receptor beta chains sequenced from a single sample in a study of CD4 and CD8 cells across lung adenocarcinoma regions. TCRdb called the PCR reads again in MiXCR, with one record for every CDR3 protein. The sample lists around 23,000 distinct CDR3 sequences; approximately 53% were seen once. Sequencing used CD8+ T cells from the center of a lung tumor. These receptors were taken from a male donor with lung adenocarcinoma. The CD4 and CD8 labels of this study may be unreliable.

In the case of this clonotype: The junction departs from germline at one end; a sequencing error may be responsible. The chain is built from TRBV6-1 and TRBJ2-3; D is possibly TRBD2 (5 bases). Germline V gene sequence: CDR1 MNHNS, CDR2 SASEGT. This CDR3 region has 15 residues. The CDR3 DNA follows: TGTGCCAGCAGCCCGGGTATTAGCGCGAAAAATATGCAGTACTTT. Translating gives CASSPGISAKNMQYF.

V usage is TRBV10-1 and J usage is TRBJ2-1, with D maybe TRBD2 (5 bases). Germline lookup yields CDR1 WNHNN and CDR2 SYGVQD (reference sequence). V lost 0 bases and J 3 bases, leaving 12 bases between the germline ends. The CDR3 length is 16 residues. The CDR3 region has the DNA TGCGCCAGCAGTGAGTCGATACCCGGAGGCTACAATGAGCAGTTCTTC. It yields the protein CASSESIPGGYNEQFF.

V and J are TRBV6-1 and TRBJ2-2; maybe TRBD1 (6 bases). Germline lookup yields CDR1 MNHNS and CDR2 SASEGT. This CDR3 comprises 13 residues. V was pared by 7 bases and J by 3 bases, with 9 bases between. The CDR3 sequence is CASKNRDTGELFF. CDR3 DNA: TGTGCCAGCAAAAACAGGGACACCGGGGAGCTGTTTTTT.

This rearrangement joins TRBV6-1 to TRBJ2-3; weak D call: TRBD2 (7 bases). The J call may be faulty, since TRBJ2-5 better matches the DNA end. The CDR3 contains 16 residues. The V gene's germline CDR1 is MNHNS and CDR2 SASEGT. The CDR3 sequence: CASAGAGGRDQDTQYF. CDR3 bases: TGTGCCAGCGCGGGGGCCGGGGGACGTGACCAGGATACCCAGTACTTC.

This clonotype was picked up many times. The chain has TRBV4-1 and TRBJ2-1, with D possibly matching TRBD1 (6 bases). Germline V gene data show CDR1 as MGHRA and CDR2 as YSYEKL. The CDR3 is 14 residues long. Trimming removed 6 bases at V and 10 bases at J, with 19 bases between. The DNA of the CDR3 is TGCGCCAGCAGACCTCGAACAGGGTATGACGAGCAGTTCTTC. It codes for CASRPRTGYDEQFF.

This clonotype was seen only a few times. The chain employs TRBV12-3 or TRBV12-4 and TRBJ2-3; 7 nucleotides align to TRBD2. V lost 6 bases to trimming and J lost 1 base; unmatched junction nucleotides: 4. This CDR3 is 14 amino acids long. The CDR3 DNA reads as TGTGCCAGCAGCCTAGCGGAGGGCACAGATACGCAGTATTTT. This gives the protein CASSLAEGTDTQYF.

A remark on this clonotype: This is likely a read error, given that the CDR3 carries no conserved phenylalanine or tryptophan at its end. The limits of the CDR3 on the DNA are not certain, so only TCRdb's listed CDR3 is given. This chain joins TRBV27 and TRBJ2-5; the D call of TRBD1 is as the table states it, not checked on the DNA. Termini included, the CDR3 measures 19 amino acids. Looked up from germline, CDR1 is MNHEY and CDR2 is SMNVEV (reference sequence). The CDR3 loop reads CASSFYPGGPESDLITSNP.

In this sample, this clonotype turned up many times. The chain's CDR3 is CASSLASGTGGNSPLHF. The CDR3 DNA is TGTGCCAGCAGCTTAGCTTCCGGGACAGGGGGGAATTCACCCCTCCACTTT. The rearrangement joins TRBV7-2 to TRBJ1-6; 11 nucleotides agree with TRBD1. Per germline, CDR1 SGHTA and CDR2 FQGNSA. Trimming cost V 0 bases and J 7 bases; bases outside gene matches: 5. The CDR3 length is 17 residues.

This chain uses TRBV10-1 with TRBJ2-5, with a possible D match to TRBD1 (10 bases). The CDR3 is 15 amino acids. Germline V CDR1 and CDR2: WNHNN, SYGVQD (reference sequence). The CDR3 sequence: CCGGDRGRDQETQYF. The CDR3 nucleotides are TGCTGCGGGGGGGACAGGGGCCGGGACCAAGAGACCCAGTACTTC.

The chain uses TRBV7-6 and TRBJ2-1; a weak D match, TRBD1 (6 bases). The J call may be wrong; the DNA end is better matched by TRBJ2-5. Germline values: CDR1 SGHVS, CDR2 FNYEAQ. The CDR3 totals 12 residues. The CDR3 spells CASSFQQGTQYF. CDR3 nucleotides: TGTGCCAGCAGCTTCCAACAGGGGACCCAGTACTTC.

The genes are TRBV5-1 and TRBJ2-5, with D perhaps matching TRBD1 (5 bases). The J call could be wrong; TRBJ2-3 is a better fit for the DNA end. The CDR3 is made up of 16 amino acids. Germline V gives CDR1 SGHRS, CDR2 YFSETQ. The CDR3 region has the DNA TGCGCCAGCAGGGTCATGGGGCGCCGTTACCAAGAGACGCAGTATTTT. Translation gives CASRVMGRRYQETQYF.

This clonotype was seen more than once but under ten times. The rearrangement uses TRBV4-1 and TRBJ2-1, with TRBD2 matching over 12 bases. The J call is doubtful: the DNA matches TRBJ2-7 better. Germline V gene sequence: CDR1 MGHRA, CDR2 YSYEKL. The CDR3 has 16 amino acids. The CDR3 loop is CASSQGVTSGRSEQYF. Here the CDR3 DNA reads TGCGCCAGCAGCCAGGGGGTCACTAGCGGGAGGAGCGAGCAGTACTTC.

The J gene is TRBJ2-1, the V gene TRBV10-3; D could derive from TRBD1 or TRBD2 (5 bases each). The better agreement between TRBJ2-7 and the DNA end casts doubt on the J call. This CDR3 comprises 16 residues. CDR1 and CDR2 from the germline V gene are ENHRY and SYGVKD. CDR3 sequence (DNA): TGTGCCATCAGTGGGCCTCGGGGCTTGGGGACCTACGAGCAGTACTTC. Protein: CAISGPRGLGTYEQYF.

The rearrangement links TRBV10-1 to TRBJ2-3; maybe TRBD2 (6 bases). The CDR3 spans 14 residues. Germline V gene sequence: CDR1 WNHNN, CDR2 SYGVQD (reference sequence). Trimming took off 7 bases at V and 12 bases at J, with 23 bases between the two ends. CDR3 residues: CASTGRRATNIQYF. The CDR3 nucleotides are TGCGCCAGCACGGGGAGGCGTGCCACAAATATTCAGTATTTT.

Remarks on this clonotype: A junction end diverges from the germline sequence, so it may reflect a read error. This rearrangement joins TRBV10-1 to TRBJ2-4; TRBD2 matches 7 bases. The germline CDR1 and CDR2 sequences are WNHNN and SYGVQD (reference sequence). The CDR3 is 15 residues long. The CDR3 region has the DNA TGCGCCAGCGGGGCGGGGGTGTGGGCCAAAAACACTCAGTACTTC. This gives the protein CASGAGVWAKNTQYF.

In regard to this clonotype: The junction departs from the called germline gene at one end, perhaps through a read error. The V and J genes are TRBV10-1 and TRBJ2-3; 9 bases fit TRBD2. The germline V gene encodes CDR1 WNHNN and CDR2 SYGVQD (reference sequence). The CDR3 totals 18 residues. The CDR3 coding sequence is TGCGCCAGCAGTACGACTAGCGGAGAACAGTGTAGCACAGACATTCAGTATTTC. It specifies CASSTTSGEQCSTDIQYF.

Only a few counts were recorded for this clonotype. The chain links TRBV10-2 to TRBJ2-2; the D gene is possibly TRBD2 (7 bases). This CDR3 region has 14 residues. CDR1 WSHSY and CDR2 SAAADI come from the germline V gene. Between the trimmed V and J ends, which lost 3 bases and 7 bases, there was a span of 12 bases. The CDR3 nucleotides read TGCGCCAGCAGTGAAGGGGGGGGACTCGGGGAGCTGTTTTTT. The encoded protein is CASSEGGGLGELFF.

The genes are TRBV5-1 and TRBJ2-1; D gene ambiguous. The DNA end favors TRBJ2-7, so the J call may be wrong. This CDR3 comprises 12 residues. The germline CDR1 and CDR2 sequences are SGHRS and YFSETQ. The CDR3 here is CASSLNSYEQYF. CDR3 coding DNA: TGCGCCAGCAGCCTAAACTCCTACGAGCAGTACTTC.

This chain uses TRBV27 with TRBJ2-3; D might be TRBD1 or TRBD2, each matching 6 bases. The CDR3 length is 16 residues. The germline V and J ends were trimmed by 8 bases and 2 bases, with 20 bases remaining between them. Germline V CDR1 and CDR2: MNHEY, SMNVEV (reference sequence). CDR3 sequence reads: CASGGLGGGDTDTQYF. The CDR3 DNA reads as TGTGCCAGCGGGGGGCTTGGGGGCGGAGACACAGATACGCAGTATTTT.

With regard to this clonotype: Germline is not matched at one junction end, which may reflect a read error. V is TRBV10-1 and J is TRBJ2-4, with 8 bases identical to TRBD2. Germline V CDR1 and CDR2: WNHNN, SYGVQD (reference sequence). The CDR3 has 17 residues. The CDR3 loop reads CASTTGSGGLDKNTQYF. CDR3 bases: TGCGCCAGCACAACGGGCAGCGGGGGCCTAGACAAAAACACTCAGTACTTC.

Many counts were recorded for this clonotype. The chain joins TRBV28 to TRBJ2-1, with D hard to call. The V and J ends lost 6 bases and 2 bases respectively, with 20 bases between them. Germline assignment: CDR1 MDHEN and CDR2 SYDVKM. The CDR3 has 17 amino acids. The CDR3 loop reads CASSHVLWGRPYNEQFF. In DNA form, the CDR3 reads TGTGCCAGCAGCCACGTCCTGTGGGGTAGGCCCTACAATGAGCAGTTCTTC.

The chain carries TRBV6-5 and TRBJ2-7; D gene unclear. Germline V lookup: CDR1 MNHEY, CDR2 SVGAGI. This CDR3 region has 14 residues. Trimming pared 2 bases from V and 2 bases from J, leaving 10 bases between. In DNA form, the CDR3 reads TGTGCCAGCAGTTACGGTTTATTAGCCTACGAGCAGTACTTC. It is translated as CASSYGLLAYEQYF.

This clonotype has more than one count but fewer than ten. V is TRBV6-2 or TRBV6-3 and J is TRBJ2-4; D not certain. Germline V gene lookup returns CDR1 MNHEY and CDR2 SVGEGT. The CDR3 loop spans 16 amino acids. Trimming stripped 6 bases from V and 13 bases from J, with 28 bases between. The CDR3: CASRPPTSFNYNEQYF. CDR3 nucleotides: TGTGCCAGCAGACCCCCCACTTCGTTTAATTACAATGAGCAGTACTTC.

This chain uses TRBV15 with TRBJ1-2; TRBD1 agrees at 12 bases. The CDR3 has 18 residues. Germline V CDR1 and CDR2: LNHNV, YYDKDF (reference sequence). Trimming at V came to 3 bases and at J to 3 bases, leaving 11 bases not matched to a gene. Here the CDR3 reads CATSSFGTGGRLDYGYTF. For the CDR3, the DNA is TGTGCCACCAGCAGTTTCGGGACAGGGGGCCGTCTAGACTATGGCTACACCTTC.

Details on this clonotype: Germline is not matched at one junction end, which may reflect a read error. The V call is TRBV6-1, the J call TRBJ2-3, with D unresolved. CDR1 MNHNS and CDR2 SASEGT come from the germline V gene. The CDR3 spans 14 residues. CDR3 in amino acids: CASSGQPSTETQYF. The CDR3 DNA reads TGTGCCAGCAGTGGGCAGCCAAGCACAGAGACGCAGTATTTT.